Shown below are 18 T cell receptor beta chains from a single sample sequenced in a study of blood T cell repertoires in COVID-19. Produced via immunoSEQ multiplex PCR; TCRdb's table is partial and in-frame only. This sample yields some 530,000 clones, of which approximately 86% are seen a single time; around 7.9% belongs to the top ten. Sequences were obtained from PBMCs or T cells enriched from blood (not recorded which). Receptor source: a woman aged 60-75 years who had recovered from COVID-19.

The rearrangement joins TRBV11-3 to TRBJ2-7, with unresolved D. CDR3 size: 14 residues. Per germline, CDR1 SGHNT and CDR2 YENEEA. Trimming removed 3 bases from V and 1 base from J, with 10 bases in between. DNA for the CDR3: TGTGCCAGCAGCTTCGACGGAGAGTCCTACGAGCAGTACTTC. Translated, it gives CASSFDGESYEQYF.

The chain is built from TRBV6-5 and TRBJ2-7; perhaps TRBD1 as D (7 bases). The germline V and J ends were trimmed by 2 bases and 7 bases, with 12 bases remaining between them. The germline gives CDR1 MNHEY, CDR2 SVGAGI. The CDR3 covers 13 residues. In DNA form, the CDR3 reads TGTGCCAGCAGTTACACAGGGGCGGGAGAGCAGTACTTC. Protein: CASSYTGAGEQYF.

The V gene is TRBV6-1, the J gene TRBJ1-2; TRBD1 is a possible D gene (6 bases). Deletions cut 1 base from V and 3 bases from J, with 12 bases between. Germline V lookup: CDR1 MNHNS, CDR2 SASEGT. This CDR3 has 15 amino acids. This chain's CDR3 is CASSEEGGADYGYTF. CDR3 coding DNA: TGTGCCAGCAGTGAAGAGGGGGGGGCAGACTATGGCTACACCTTC.

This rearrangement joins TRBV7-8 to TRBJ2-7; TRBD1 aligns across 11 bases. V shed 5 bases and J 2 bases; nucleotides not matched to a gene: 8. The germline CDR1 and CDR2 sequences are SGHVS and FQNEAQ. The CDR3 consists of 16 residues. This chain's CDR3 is CASSPDRGLGTYEQYF. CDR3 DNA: TGTGCCAGCAGCCCGGACAGGGGGCTAGGAACCTACGAGCAGTACTTC.

DNA of the CDR3: TGTGCCAGCAGCCAACAACGGGGTGGAGGGACTGAAGCTTTCTTT. It encodes CASSQQRGGGTEAFF. The V call is TRBV14, the J call TRBJ1-1; no reliable D call. CDR3 length: 15 residues. The ends were cut back, 2 bases at V and 5 bases at J, with 15 bases in the middle. CDR1 SGHDN and CDR2 FVKESK come from the germline V gene.

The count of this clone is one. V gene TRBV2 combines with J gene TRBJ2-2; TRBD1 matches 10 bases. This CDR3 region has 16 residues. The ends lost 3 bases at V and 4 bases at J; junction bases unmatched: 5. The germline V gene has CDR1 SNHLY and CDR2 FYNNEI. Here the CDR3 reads CASSDPDRGPTGELFF. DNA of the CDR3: TGTGCCAGCAGTGATCCCGACAGGGGGCCCACCGGGGAGCTGTTTTTT. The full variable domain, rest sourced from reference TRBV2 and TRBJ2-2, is EPEVTQTPSHQVTQMGQEVILRCVPISNHLYFYWYRQILGQKVEFLVSFYNNEISEKSEIFDDQFSVERPDGSNFTLKIRSTKLEDSAMYFCASSDPDRGPTGELFFGEGSRLTVL.

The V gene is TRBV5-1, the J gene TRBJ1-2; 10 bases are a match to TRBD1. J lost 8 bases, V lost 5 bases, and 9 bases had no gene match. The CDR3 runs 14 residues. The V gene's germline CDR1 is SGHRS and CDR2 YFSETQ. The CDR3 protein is CASSPGTGEEGYTF. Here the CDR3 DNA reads TGCGCCAGCAGTCCCGGGACAGGGGAGGAAGGCTACACCTTC.

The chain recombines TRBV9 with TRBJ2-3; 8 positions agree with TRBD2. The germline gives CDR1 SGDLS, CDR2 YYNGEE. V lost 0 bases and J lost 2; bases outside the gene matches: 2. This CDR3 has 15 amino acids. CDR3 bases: TGTGCCAGCAGCGTAGCAGCGGGGGCCACAGATACGCAGTATTTT. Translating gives CASSVAAGATDTQYF.

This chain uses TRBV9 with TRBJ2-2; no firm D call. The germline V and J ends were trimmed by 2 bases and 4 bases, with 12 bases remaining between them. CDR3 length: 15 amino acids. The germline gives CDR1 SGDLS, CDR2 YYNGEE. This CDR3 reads CASSVTLSGTGELFF. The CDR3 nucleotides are TGTGCCAGCAGCGTTACCCTTTCGGGCACCGGGGAGCTGTTTTTT.

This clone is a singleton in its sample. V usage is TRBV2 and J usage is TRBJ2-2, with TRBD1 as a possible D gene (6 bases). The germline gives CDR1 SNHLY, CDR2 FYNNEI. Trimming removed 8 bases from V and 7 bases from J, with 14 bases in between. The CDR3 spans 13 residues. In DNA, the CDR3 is TGTGCCAGCGGTTTGGGGGCGGTCGGGGAGCTGTTTTTT. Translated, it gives CASGLGAVGELFF.

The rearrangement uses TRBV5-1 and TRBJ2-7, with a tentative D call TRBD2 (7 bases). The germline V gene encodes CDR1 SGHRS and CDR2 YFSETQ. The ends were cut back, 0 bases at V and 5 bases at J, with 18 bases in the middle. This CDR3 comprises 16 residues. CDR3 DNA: TGCGCCAGCAGCTTGGTTGGGAGGGGGGGAACGGACGAGCAGTACTTC. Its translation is CASSLVGRGGTDEQYF.

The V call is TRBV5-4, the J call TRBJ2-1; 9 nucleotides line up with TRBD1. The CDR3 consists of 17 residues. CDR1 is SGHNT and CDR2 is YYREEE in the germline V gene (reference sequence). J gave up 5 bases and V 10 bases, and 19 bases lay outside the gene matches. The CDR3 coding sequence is TGTGCCGCCTGGCGGGGCCCTGTTACAGGGGGCCACAATGAGCAGTTCTTC. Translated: CAAWRGPVTGGHNEQFF. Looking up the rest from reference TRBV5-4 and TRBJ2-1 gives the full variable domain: ETGVTQSPTHLIKTRGQQVTLRCSSQSGHNTVSWYQQALGQGPQFIFQYYREEENGRGNFPPRFSGLQFPNYSSELNVNALELDDSALYLCAAWRGPVTGGHNEQFFGPGTRLTVL.

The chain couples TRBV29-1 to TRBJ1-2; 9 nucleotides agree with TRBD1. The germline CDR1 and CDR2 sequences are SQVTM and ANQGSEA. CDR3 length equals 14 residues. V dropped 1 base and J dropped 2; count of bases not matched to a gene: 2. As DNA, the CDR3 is TGCAGCGTTGAAGTAGACAGGGGGAACTATGGCTACACCTTC. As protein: CSVEVDRGNYGYTF.

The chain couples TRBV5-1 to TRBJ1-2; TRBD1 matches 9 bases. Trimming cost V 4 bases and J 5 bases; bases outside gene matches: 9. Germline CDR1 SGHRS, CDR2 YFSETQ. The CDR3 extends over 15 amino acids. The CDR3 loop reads CASSTGQGQTYGYTF. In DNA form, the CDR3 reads TGCGCCAGCAGCACCGGACAGGGGCAAACGTATGGCTACACCTTC.

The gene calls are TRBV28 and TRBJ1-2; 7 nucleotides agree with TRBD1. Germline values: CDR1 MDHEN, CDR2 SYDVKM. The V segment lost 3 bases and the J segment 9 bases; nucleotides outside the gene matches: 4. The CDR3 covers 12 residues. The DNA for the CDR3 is TGTGCCAGCAGTTTCGGGACAGCGAGCTACACCTTC. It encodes CASSFGTASYTF.

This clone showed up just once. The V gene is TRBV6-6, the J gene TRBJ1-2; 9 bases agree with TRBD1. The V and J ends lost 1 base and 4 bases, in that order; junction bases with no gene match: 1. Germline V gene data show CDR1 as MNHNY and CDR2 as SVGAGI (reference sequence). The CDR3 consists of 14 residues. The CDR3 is CASSYYRGPYGYTF. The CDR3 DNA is TGTGCCAGCAGTTACTACAGGGGGCCCTATGGCTACACCTTC.

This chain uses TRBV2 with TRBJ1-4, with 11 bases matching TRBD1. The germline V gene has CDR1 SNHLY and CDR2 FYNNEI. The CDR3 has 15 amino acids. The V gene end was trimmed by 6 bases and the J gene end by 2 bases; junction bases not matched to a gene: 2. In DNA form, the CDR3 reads TGTGCCAGCAGGGACAGGGGGCGGACTAATGAAAAACTGTTTTTT. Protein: CASRDRGRTNEKLFF.

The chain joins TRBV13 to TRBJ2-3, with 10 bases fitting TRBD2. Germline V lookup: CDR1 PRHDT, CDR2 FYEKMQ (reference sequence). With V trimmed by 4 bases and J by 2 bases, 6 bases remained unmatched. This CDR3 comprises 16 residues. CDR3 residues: CASSSQLAGATDTQYF. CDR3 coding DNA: TGTGCCAGCAGCTCACAGCTAGCGGGGGCCACAGATACGCAGTATTTT.